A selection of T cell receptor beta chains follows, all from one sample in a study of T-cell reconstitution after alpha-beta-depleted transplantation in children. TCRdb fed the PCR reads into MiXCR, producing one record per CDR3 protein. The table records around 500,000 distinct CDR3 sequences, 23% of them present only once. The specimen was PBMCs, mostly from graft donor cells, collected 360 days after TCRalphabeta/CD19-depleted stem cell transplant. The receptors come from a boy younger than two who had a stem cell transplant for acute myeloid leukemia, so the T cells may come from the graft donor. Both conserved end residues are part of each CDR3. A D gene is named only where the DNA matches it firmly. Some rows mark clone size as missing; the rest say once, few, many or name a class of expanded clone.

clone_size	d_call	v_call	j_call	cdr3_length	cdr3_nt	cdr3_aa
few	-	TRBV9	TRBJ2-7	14	TGTGCCAGCAGCCCTGCCGGTCTAGCCTGGGAGCAGTACTTC	CASSPAGLAWEQYF
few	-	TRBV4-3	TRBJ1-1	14	TGCGCCAGCAGCCAAACCTCCGCGAGCACTGAAGCTTTCTTT	CASSQTSASTEAFF
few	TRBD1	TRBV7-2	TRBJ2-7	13	TGTGCCAGCAGCCGGACAGGGTGGATCGAGCAGTACTTC	CASSRTGWIEQYF
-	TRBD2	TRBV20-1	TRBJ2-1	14	TGCAGTGTCTTCACGGGGGGGCCCTACAATGAGCAGTTCTTC	CSVFTGGPYNEQFF
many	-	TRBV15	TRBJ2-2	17	TGTGCCACCAGCAGAGATACTCTATGGTCAGCCACCGGGGAGCTGTTTTTT	CATSRDTLWSATGELFF
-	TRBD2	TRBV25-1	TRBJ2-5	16	TGTGCCAGCAGTGAGTGGCTAGCGGGGGACCAAGAGACCCAGTACTTC	CASSEWLAGDQETQYF
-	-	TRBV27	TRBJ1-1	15	TGTGCCAGCAGTTTATCGGGGGCGTTACACACTGAAGCTTTCTTT	CASSLSGALHTEAFF
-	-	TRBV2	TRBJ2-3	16	TGTGCCAGCAGGAGACGGCGGGGAGGTTTCACAGATACGCAGTATTTT	CASRRRRGGFTDTQYF
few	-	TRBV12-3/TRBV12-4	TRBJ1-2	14	TGTGCCAGCAGGTCCAGGGCATCGGGCTATGGCTACACCTTC	CASRSRASGYGYTF
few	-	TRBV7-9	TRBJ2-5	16	TGTGCCAGCAGCTGGTTGTTCGAGACAGTAGAGGAGACCCAGTACTTC	CASSWLFETVEETQYF
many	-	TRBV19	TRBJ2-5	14	TGTGCCAGTAGTATCTGGGTCGGTCAGGAGACCCAGTACTTC	CASSIWVGQETQYF
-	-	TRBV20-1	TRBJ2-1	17	TGCTGTGCTAGAGCCAGGGGGGCCTTCCTCTCCTACAATGAGCAGTTCTTC	CCARARGAFLSYNEQFF
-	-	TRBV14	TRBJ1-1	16	TGTGCCAGCAGCCAAGAAGTGAGCTGGGGGAACACTGAAGCTTTCTTT	CASSQEVSWGNTEAFF
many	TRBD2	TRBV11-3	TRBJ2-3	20	TGTGCCAGCAGCCCCGGGCTATTTCTAGCGGGGGGCCTGGTTCGAGATACGCAGTATTTT	CASSPGLFLAGGLVRDTQYF
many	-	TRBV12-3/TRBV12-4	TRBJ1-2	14	TGTGCCAGCAGTTCTTCCGGGACCGGCCTCTCCTACACCTTC	CASSSSGTGLSYTF
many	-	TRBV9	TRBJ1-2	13	TGTGCCAGCAGCGCCCTGACAGTGCGAGGCTACACCTTC	CASSALTVRGYTF
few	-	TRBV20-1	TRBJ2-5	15	TGCAGTGCTCAGCAACCCGGGACTGACAAAGAGACCCAGTACTTC	CSAQQPGTDKETQYF
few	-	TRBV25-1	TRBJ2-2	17	TGTGCCAGCAGCAGCCCCCCGCCAGGGACCTCGGCCGGGGAGCTGTTTTTT	CASSSPPPGTSAGELFF
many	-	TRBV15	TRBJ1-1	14	TGTGCCACCAGCAGAGACCAGGGGAACACTGAAGCTTTCTTT	CATSRDQGNTEAFF
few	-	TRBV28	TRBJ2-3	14	TGTGCCAGCAGTTCGACAGCTAGCACAGATACGCAGTATTTT	CASSSTASTDTQYF
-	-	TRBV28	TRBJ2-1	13	TGTGCCAGCAGTTCCCTCTCCTACAATGAGCAGTTCTTC	CASSSLSYNEQFF
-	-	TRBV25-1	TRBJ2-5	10	TGTGCCAGCGGATGGGAGACCCAGTACTTC	CASGWETQYF
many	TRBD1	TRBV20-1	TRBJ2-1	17	TGCAGTGCTCGAACTCACGGGACAGTCTGGGACACGAATGAGCAGTTCTTC	CSARTHGTVWDTNEQFF
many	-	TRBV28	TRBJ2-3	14	TGTGCCAGCAGGAATCGGTTGGGCACAGATACGCAGTATTTT	CASRNRLGTDTQYF
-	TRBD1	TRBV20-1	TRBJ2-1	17	TGCAGTGCTATCTGGACAGGGGATCTACGGTCCTACAATGAGCAGTTCTTC	CSAIWTGDLRSYNEQFF
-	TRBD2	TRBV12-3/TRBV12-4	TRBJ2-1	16	TGTGCCAGCAGTCATTCCCCAGCGGGGGGTTACAATGAGCAGTTCTTC	CASSHSPAGGYNEQFF
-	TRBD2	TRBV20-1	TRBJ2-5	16	TGCAGTGCTAGAGGTCCTAGCGGGGGCTCCCAAGAGACCCAGTACTTC	CSARGPSGGSQETQYF
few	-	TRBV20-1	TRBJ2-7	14	TGCAGTGCCACAGGGGGAGGGGGTTCCTACGAGCAGTACTTC	CSATGGGGSYEQYF
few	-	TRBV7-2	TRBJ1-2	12	TGTGCCAGCAGCTTAGCTGGCCGGCACTACACCTTC	CASSLAGRHYTF
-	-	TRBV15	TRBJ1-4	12	TGTGCCACCAGTGGGGCAGACGAAAAACTGTTTTTT	CATSGADEKLFF
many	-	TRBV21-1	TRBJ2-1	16	TGTGCCAGCAGCAAAACTCGGGACAGCCTATACAATGAGCAGTTCTTC	CASSKTRDSLYNEQFF
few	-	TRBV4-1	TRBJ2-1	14	TGCGCCTCAGGGGGCGGGGGTTCCTACAATGAGCAGTTCTTC	CASGGGGSYNEQFF
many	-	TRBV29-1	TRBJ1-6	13	TGCAGCGTGACCCAGGGTTATAATTCACCCCTCCACTTT	CSVTQGYNSPLHF
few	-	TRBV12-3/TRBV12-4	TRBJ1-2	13	TGTGCCAGCAGTCTAGGGAGTTCCTATGGCTACACCTTC	CASSLGSSYGYTF
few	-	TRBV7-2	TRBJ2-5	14	TGTGCCAGCAGCACCCGGACACCCCAAGAGACCCAGTACTTC	CASSTRTPQETQYF
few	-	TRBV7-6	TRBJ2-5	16	TGTGCCAGCAGCTTGCGACCGAAGTACGACCAAGAGACCCAGTACTTC	CASSLRPKYDQETQYF
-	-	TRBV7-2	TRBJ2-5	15	TGTGCCAGCAGCTTAGATGGCCTAGCGCCTGAGACCCAGTACTTC	CASSLDGLAPETQYF